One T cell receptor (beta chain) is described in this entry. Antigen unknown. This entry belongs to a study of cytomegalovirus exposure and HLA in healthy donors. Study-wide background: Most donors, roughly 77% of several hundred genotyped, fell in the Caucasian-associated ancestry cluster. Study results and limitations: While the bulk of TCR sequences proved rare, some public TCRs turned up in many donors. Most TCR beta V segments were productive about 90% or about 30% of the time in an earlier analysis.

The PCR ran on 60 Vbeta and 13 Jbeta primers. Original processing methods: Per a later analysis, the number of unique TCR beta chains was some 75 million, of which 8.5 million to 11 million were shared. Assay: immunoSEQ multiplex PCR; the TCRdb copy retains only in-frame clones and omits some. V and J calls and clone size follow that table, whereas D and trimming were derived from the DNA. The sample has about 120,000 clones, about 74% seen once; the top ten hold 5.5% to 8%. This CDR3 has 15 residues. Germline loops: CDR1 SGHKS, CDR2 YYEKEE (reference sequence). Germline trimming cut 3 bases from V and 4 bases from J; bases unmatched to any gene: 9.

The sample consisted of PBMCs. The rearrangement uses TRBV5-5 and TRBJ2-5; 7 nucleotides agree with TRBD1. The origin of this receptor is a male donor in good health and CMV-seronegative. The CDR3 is CASSWGNRGSETQYF. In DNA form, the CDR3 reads TGTGCCAGCAGCTGGGGGAACAGGGGTTCAGAGACCCAGTACTTC.